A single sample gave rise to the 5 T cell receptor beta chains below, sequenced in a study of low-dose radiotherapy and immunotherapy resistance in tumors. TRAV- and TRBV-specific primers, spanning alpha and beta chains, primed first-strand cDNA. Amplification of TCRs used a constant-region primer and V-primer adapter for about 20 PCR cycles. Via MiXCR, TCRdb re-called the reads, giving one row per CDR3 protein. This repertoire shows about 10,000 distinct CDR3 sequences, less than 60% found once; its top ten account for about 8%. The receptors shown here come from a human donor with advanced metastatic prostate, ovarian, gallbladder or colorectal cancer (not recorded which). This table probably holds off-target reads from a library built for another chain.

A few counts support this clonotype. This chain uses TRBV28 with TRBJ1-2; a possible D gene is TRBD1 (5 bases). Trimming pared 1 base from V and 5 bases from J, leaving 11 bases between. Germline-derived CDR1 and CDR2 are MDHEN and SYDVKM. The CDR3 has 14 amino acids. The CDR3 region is CASSLFGDGYGYTF. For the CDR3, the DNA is TGTGCCAGCAGTTTATTCGGGGACGGATATGGCTACACCTTC.

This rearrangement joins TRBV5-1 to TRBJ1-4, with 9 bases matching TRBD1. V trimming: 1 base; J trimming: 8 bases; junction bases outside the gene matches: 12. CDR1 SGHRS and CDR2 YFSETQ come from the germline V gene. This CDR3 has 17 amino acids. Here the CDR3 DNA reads TGCGCCAGCAGCTTGACCCTGGGGGGACAGGGCGGCGAAAAACTGTTTTTT. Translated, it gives CASSLTLGGQGGEKLFF.

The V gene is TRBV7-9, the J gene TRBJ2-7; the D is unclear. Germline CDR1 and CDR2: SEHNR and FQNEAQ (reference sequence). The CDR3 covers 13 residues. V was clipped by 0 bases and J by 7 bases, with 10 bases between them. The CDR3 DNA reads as TGTGCCAGCAGCTTAGCGGAGAGTTTAGAGCAGTACTTC. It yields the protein CASSLAESLEQYF.

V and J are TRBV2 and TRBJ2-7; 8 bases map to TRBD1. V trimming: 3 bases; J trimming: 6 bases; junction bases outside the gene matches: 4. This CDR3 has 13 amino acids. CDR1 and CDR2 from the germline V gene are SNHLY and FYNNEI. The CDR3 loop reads CASSDGTGPEQYF. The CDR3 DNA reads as TGTGCCAGCAGTGACGGGACAGGACCCGAGCAGTACTTC.

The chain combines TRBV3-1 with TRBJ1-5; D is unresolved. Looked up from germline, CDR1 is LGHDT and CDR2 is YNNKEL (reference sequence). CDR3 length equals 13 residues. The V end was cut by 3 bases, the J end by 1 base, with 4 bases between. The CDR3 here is CASSHGSNQPQHF. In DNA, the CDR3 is TGTGCCAGCAGCCATGGGAGCAATCAGCCCCAGCATTTT.